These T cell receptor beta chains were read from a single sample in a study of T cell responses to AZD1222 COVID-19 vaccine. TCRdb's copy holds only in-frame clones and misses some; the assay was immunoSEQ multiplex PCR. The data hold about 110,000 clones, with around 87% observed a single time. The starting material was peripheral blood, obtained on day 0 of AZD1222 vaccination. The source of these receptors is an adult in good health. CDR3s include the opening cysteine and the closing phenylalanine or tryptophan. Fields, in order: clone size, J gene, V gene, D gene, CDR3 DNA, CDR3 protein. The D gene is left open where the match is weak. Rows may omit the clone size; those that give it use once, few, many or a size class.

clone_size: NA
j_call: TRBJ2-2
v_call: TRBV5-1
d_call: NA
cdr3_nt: TGCGCCAGCAGCTCCCCCGAAATGGGGGAGCTGTTTTTT
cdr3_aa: CASSSPEMGELFF

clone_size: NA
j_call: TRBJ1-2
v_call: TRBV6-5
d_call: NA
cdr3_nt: TGTGCCAGCAGTCTGTCAACAGGGCTTGGCTACACCTTC
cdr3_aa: CASSLSTGLGYTF

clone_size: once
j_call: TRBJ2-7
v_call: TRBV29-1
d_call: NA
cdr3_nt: TGCAGCGTTGGGTCCGGCGGGCCCCATCGGGACGAGCAGTACTTC
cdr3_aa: CSVGSGGPHRDEQYF

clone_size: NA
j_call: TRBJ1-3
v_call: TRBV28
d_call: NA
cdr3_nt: TGTGCCAGCGCCCTCCACAACACCATATATTTT
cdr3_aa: CASALHNTIYF

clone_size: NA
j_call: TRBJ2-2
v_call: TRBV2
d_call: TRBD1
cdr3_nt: TGTGCCAGCAGAGAGGGGACAGGAGTCACCGGGGAGCTGTTTTTT
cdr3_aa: CASREGTGVTGELFF

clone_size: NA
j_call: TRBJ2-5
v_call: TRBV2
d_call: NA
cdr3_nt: TGTGCCAGCAGTGTAATAGGGAAGACAGAGGCCCAGTACTTC
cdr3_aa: CASSVIGKTEAQYF

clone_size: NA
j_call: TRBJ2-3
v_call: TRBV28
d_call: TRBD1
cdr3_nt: TGTGCCAGCAGCTCTCCGACCCGACAGGGCGTCAGGACAGATACGCAGTATTTT
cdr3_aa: CASSSPTRQGVRTDTQYF

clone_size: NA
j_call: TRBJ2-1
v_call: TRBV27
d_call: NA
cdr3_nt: TGTGCCAGCAGTTACTTCCAGGGAAGGGAGAATGAGCAGTTCTTC
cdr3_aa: CASSYFQGRENEQFF

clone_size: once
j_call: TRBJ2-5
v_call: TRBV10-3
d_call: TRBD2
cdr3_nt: TGTGCCATCAGTGGGACTAGCGGGGGGTACCAAGAGACCCAGTACTTC
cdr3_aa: CAISGTSGGYQETQYF

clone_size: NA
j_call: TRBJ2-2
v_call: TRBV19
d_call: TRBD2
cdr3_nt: TGTGCCAGTAGTATAGATGGCAGCGGGGCCGGGGAGCTGTTTTTT
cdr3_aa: CASSIDGSGAGELFF

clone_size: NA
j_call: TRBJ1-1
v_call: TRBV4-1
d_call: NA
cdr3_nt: TGCGCCAGCAGATCCTCAGGGATAGTGCGGGACACTGAAGCTTTCTTT
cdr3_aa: CASRSSGIVRDTEAFF

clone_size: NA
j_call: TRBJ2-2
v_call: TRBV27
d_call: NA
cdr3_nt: TGTGCCAGCAGTTCAAGGAGTCAAAGGGGCACCGGGGAGCTGTTTTTT
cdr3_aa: CASSSRSQRGTGELFF

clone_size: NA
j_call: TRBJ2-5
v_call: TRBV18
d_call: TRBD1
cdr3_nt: TGTGCCAGCTCACCCCTCGGGACAGCCGAAGAGACCCAGTACTTC
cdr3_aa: CASSPLGTAEETQYF

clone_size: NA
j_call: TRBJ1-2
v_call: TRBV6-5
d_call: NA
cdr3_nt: TGTGCCAGCACGTTGAATAATTTAGACTATGGCTACACCTTC
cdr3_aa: CASTLNNLDYGYTF

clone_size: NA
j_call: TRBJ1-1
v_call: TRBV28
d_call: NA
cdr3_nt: TGTGCCAGCAGGCTGCAGGGCATTGAAGCTTTCTTT
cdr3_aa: CASRLQGIEAFF

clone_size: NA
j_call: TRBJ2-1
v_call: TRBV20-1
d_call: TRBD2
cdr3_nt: TGCAGTGCTAGTAACGCGGCGGGAGGGGGCAATGAGCAGTTCTTC
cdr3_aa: CSASNAAGGGNEQFF

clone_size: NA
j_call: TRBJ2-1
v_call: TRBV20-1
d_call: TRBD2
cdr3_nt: TGCAGTGCTAGTTCCGCTAGCGGGGCATACAATGAGCAGTTCTTC
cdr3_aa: CSASSASGAYNEQFF

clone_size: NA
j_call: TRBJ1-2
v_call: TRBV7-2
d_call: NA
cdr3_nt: TGTGCCAGCACCCAACGACGGGGCTGGAGTAACTATGGCTACACCTTC
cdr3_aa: CASTQRRGWSNYGYTF

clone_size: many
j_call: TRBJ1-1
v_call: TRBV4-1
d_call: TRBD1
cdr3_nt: TGCGCCAGCAGCCAAGCTGCAGGGGGGTTTACTGAAGCTTTCTTT
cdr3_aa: CASSQAAGGFTEAFF

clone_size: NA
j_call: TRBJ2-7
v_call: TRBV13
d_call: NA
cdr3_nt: TGTGCCAGCAGCCCCGGACTATCTTCCTACGAGCAGTACTTC
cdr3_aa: CASSPGLSSYEQYF